This record covers a single TCR beta chain. The data are from a study of blood T cell repertoires in COVID-19. Study as a whole: The analysed material was cDNA or gDNA that came from T cells, B-cell-depleted T cells, or PBMCs.

The repertoire was sequenced with immunoSEQ multiplex PCR; TCRdb's copy has only in-frame clones and lacks some. The sample shows roughly 360,000 clones, over 65% of them seen only once. The CDR3 contains 19 residues. Unmatched junction bases numbered 17, after V lost 2 bases and J lost 6 bases. Germline CDR1 and CDR2: SGHDN and FVKESK. Sequencing input: peripheral blood. The TCR comes from a human donor with acute or convalescent COVID-19. The donor label of this sample is uncertain. V gene TRBV14 combines with J gene TRBJ2-1, with 9 bases matching TRBD1. The CDR3 DNA is TGTGCCAGCAGCCAACCGGGACAGGGTACGGGCGCTTATGGCAATGAGCAGTTCTTC. Amino acid sequence: CASSQPGQGTGAYGNEQFF.